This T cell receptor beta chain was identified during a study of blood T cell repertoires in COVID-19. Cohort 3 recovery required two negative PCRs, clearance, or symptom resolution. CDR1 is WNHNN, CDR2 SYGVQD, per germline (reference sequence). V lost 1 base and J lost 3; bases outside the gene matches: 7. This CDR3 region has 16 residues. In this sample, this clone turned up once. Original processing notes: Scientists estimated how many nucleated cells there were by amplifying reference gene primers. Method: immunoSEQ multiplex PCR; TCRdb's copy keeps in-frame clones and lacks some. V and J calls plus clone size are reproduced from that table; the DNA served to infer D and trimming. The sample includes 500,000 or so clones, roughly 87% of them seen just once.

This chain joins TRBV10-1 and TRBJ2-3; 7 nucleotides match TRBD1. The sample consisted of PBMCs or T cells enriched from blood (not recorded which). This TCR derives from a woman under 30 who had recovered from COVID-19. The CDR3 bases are TGCGCCAGCAGTGAGTTAGGGGGCTCTTTGACAGATACGCAGTATTTT. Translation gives CASSELGGSLTDTQYF.